This entry lists 21 T cell receptor beta chains sequenced from one sample in a study of blood T cell repertoires in COVID-19. The table came from immunoSEQ multiplex PCR; TCRdb's copy has only in-frame clones and leaves some out. The data show tens of thousands of clones, with roughly 90% seen just once and under 0.8% held by the top ten. Sequences were obtained from peripheral blood. Receptor source: an elderly woman with acute or convalescent COVID-19.

The CDR3 nucleotides are TGTGCCAGCAGCCTTGACAGGGGGCTTGGCGGGGAGCTGTTTTTT. This sequence encodes CASSLDRGLGGELFF. The chain uses TRBV27 and TRBJ2-2; 10 bases align to TRBD1. The germline gives CDR1 MNHEY, CDR2 SMNVEV (reference sequence). Losses at the gene ends were 6 bases for V and 7 bases for J; bases not matched to a gene: 8. The CDR3 is made up of 15 amino acids.

The chain has TRBV6-4 and TRBJ1-1; D is unclear. V was clipped by 11 bases and J by 1 base, with 8 bases between them. The CDR3 length is 11 residues. The germline V gene encodes CDR1 MRHNA and CDR2 SNTAGT. The CDR3 here is CAGHRNTEAFF. Written as DNA, the CDR3 is TGTGCCGGTCACAGGAACACTGAAGCTTTCTTT.

This chain links TRBV7-3 with TRBJ2-3; 10 bases agree with TRBD2. Germline V CDR1 and CDR2: SGHTA, FQGTGA. The V and J ends lost 2 bases and 6 bases, in that order; junction bases with no gene match: 8. CDR3 size: 16 residues. CDR3 in DNA: TGTGCCAGCAGCTTAGATGGAGCGGGAGGGCCCGATACGCAGTATTTT. Its translation is CASSLDGAGGPDTQYF.

J is TRBJ2-1 and V is TRBV2; 12 positions match TRBD2. This CDR3 contains 13 residues. Germline V gene data show CDR1 as SNHLY and CDR2 as FYNNEI. With 2 bases clipped from V and 12 bases from J, the junction kept 2 bases outside the gene matches. The CDR3 here is CASSETSGGLQFF. CDR3 DNA sequence: TGTGCCAGCAGTGAAACTAGCGGGGGGCTGCAGTTCTTC.

This clone was seen only once. The genes are TRBV6-6 and TRBJ1-2; 9 bases match TRBD1. J gave up 3 bases and V 6 bases, and 11 bases lay outside the gene matches. This CDR3 contains 16 residues. Germline V gives CDR1 MNHNY, CDR2 SVGAGI (reference sequence). CDR3 sequence reads: CASRYHRGQKDYGYTF. CDR3 nucleotides: TGTGCCAGCAGGTATCACAGGGGGCAGAAGGACTATGGCTACACCTTC.

This sequence joins TRBV3-1 (or the pseudogene TRBV3-2) and TRBJ2-5; D possibly corresponds to TRBD2 (6 bases). The CDR3 is 15 residues long. V lost 2 bases and J lost 4, with 14 bases in between. Looked up from germline, CDR1 is LGHDT and CDR2 is YNNKEL (reference sequence). The CDR3 spells CASSQNGAAGETQYF. CDR3 bases: TGTGCCAGCAGCCAAAACGGGGCAGCGGGAGAGACCCAGTACTTC.

The V call is TRBV7-8, the J call TRBJ1-5; the match to TRBD1 covers 7 bases. Germline V CDR1 and CDR2: SGHVS, FQNEAQ. There are 15 residues in the CDR3. V lost 3 bases and J lost 0; bases outside the gene matches: 2. CDR3 amino acids: CASSFGTDSNQPQHF. The CDR3 nucleotides are TGTGCCAGCAGCTTTGGGACAGATAGCAATCAGCCCCAGCATTTT.

The chain carries TRBV1 and TRBJ2-3; the table's D call, TRBD2, was not checked against the DNA. TRBV1 is a pseudogene segment. This CDR3 has 19 residues. The CDR3 DNA reads as TGCACCAGCATCGGGACTAGCGGGAGGGCGGGCCGGAGCACAGATACGCAGTATTTT. This gives the protein CTSIGTSGRAGRSTDTQYF.

The chain joins TRBV4-2 to TRBJ1-4; D call uncertain. V lost 0 bases and J lost 1, with 6 bases in between. The CDR3 runs to 15 residues. In germline, CDR1 is LGHNA, CDR2 YNFKEQ. The CDR3 loop is CASSQEPGTNEKLFF. The CDR3 bases are TGTGCCAGCAGCCAAGAGCCGGGAACTAATGAAAAACTGTTTTTT.

This CDR3 is CASSQISLRDRGQKLFF. CDR3 sequence (DNA): TGCGCCAGCAGCCAAATATCCCTCCGGGACAGGGGCCAAAAACTGTTTTTT. V gene TRBV4-1 combines with J gene TRBJ1-4; 10 bases are shared with TRBD1. Germline CDR1 is MGHRA and CDR2 is YSYEKL. There are 17 residues in the CDR3. V shed 2 bases and J 9 bases; nucleotides not matched to a gene: 12.

This chain connects TRBV5-4 to TRBJ2-5; 9 bases line up with TRBD1. Losses at the gene ends were 5 bases for V and 3 bases for J; bases not matched to a gene: 5. CDR3 length equals 14 residues. CDR1 and CDR2 (germline): SGHNT, YYREEE (reference sequence). CDR3 bases: TGTGCCAGCAGTCCACAGGGGGCTGAAGAGACCCAGTACTTC. Translation gives CASSPQGAEETQYF. The full variable domain, rest sourced from reference TRBV5-4 and TRBJ2-5, is ETGVTQSPTHLIKTRGQQVTLRCSSQSGHNTVSWYQQALGQGPQFIFQYYREEENGRGNFPPRFSGLQFPNYSSELNVNALELDDSALYLCASSPQGAEETQYFGPGTRLLVL.

This clone came up a few times. The chain carries TRBV28 and TRBJ2-1, with D maybe TRBD1 (5 bases). Between the trimmed V and J ends, which lost 8 bases and 5 bases, there was a span of 13 bases. CDR1 and CDR2 (germline): MDHEN, SYDVKM. CDR3 length: 13 residues. CDR3 coding DNA: TGTGCCAGCTGTCAGGGTATGAACAATGAGCAGTTCTTC. Translating it yields CASCQGMNNEQFF.

This chain uses TRBV2 with TRBJ2-7; D is uncertain. Deletions cut 2 bases from V and 1 base from J, with 3 bases between. The CDR3 is 12 amino acids. Germline CDR1 reads SNHLY; CDR2 reads FYNNEI. The CDR3 nucleotides are TGTGCCAGCAGTGAACTTTCCTACGAGCAGTACTTC. It specifies CASSELSYEQYF.

This chain connects TRBV27 to TRBJ1-3; weak D call: TRBD1 (5 bases). Looked up from germline, CDR1 is MNHEY and CDR2 is SMNVEV (reference sequence). Trimming took off 3 bases at V and 4 bases at J, with 13 bases between the two ends. The CDR3 loop spans 15 amino acids. CDR3 residues: CASSFRAGMGNTIYF. Written as DNA, the CDR3 is TGTGCCAGCAGTTTCAGGGCAGGGATGGGAAACACCATATATTTT.

The chain links TRBV10-1 to TRBJ1-1, with 8 positions matching TRBD1. The CDR3 sequence is 13 residues long. Germline V CDR1 and CDR2: WNHNN, SYGVQD (reference sequence). Germline trimming cut 6 bases from V and 1 base from J; bases unmatched to any gene: 1. The CDR3 loop reads CASSGQGNTEAFF. CDR3 nucleotides: TGCGCCAGCAGCGGACAGGGGAACACTGAAGCTTTCTTT.

This chain uses TRBV2 with TRBJ1-1; the D is unclear. Trimming removed 3 bases from V and 0 bases from J, with 11 bases in between. Germline V gene sequence: CDR1 SNHLY, CDR2 FYNNEI. This CDR3 has 15 residues. CDR3 coding DNA: TGTGCCAGCAGTGAGGGAGACAACCTGAACACTGAAGCTTTCTTT. Protein: CASSEGDNLNTEAFF.

This sequence joins TRBV28 and TRBJ2-4; 7 bases line up with TRBD2. CDR3 length: 14 residues. CDR1 is MDHEN, CDR2 SYDVKM, per germline. V lost 4 bases and J lost 8; bases outside the gene matches: 8. CDR3 loop: CASSSPGLEDIQYF. DNA for the CDR3: TGTGCCAGCAGTTCCCCCGGACTAGAGGACATTCAGTACTTC.

The chain uses TRBV20-1 and TRBJ1-6, with D unresolved. The ends were cut back, 3 bases at V and 7 bases at J, with 13 bases in the middle. Germline CDR1 reads DFQATT; CDR2 reads SNEGSKA (reference sequence). The CDR3 spans 14 residues. DNA for the CDR3: TGCAGTGCTAGTCGAGGTCATCCCAATTCACCCCTCCACTTT. This sequence encodes CSASRGHPNSPLHF.

This clone was seen only once. The rearrangement joins TRBV7-2 to TRBJ1-5, with D maybe TRBD1 (6 bases). The CDR3 runs to 15 residues. The V end was cut by 3 bases, the J end by 3 bases, with 12 bases between. Germline CDR1 is SGHTA and CDR2 is FQGNSA. CDR3 DNA: TGTGCCAGCAGCTTCAGTGGACAGCACAATCAGCCCCAGCATTTT. This sequence encodes CASSFSGQHNQPQHF.

The gene calls are TRBV9 and TRBJ1-5, with 7 positions matching TRBD1. The germline CDR1 and CDR2 sequences are SGDLS and YYNGEE. This CDR3 region has 14 residues. V shed 5 bases, J shed 3 bases, and the junction held 5 bases outside the gene matches. Written as DNA, the CDR3 is TGTGCCAGCAGTTCAGGACAGGACAATCAGCCCCAGCATTTT. This gives the protein CASSSGQDNQPQHF.

This clone was recorded a few times. The V and J genes are TRBV28 and TRBJ2-6, with D possibly being TRBD1 (5 bases). The germline V and J ends were trimmed by 5 bases and 2 bases, with 13 bases remaining between them. CDR3 length: 16 amino acids. From germline, CDR1 is MDHEN and CDR2 SYDVKM. As DNA, the CDR3 is TGTGCCAGCAGTACCCGACAGATCCCTGGGGCCAACGTCCTGACTTTC. It encodes CASSTRQIPGANVLTF.